This is a list of T cell receptor beta chains from one sample in a study of blood T cell repertoires in COVID-19. Profiling relied on immunoSEQ multiplex PCR, and the TCRdb table lists in-frame clones only, not all of them. The sample contains around 130,000 clones, under 85% of which appear only once. The sequencing input was PBMCs or T cells enriched from blood (not recorded which). These receptors originate from a man aged 25 to 40 who had recovered from COVID-19. CDR3s include the opening cysteine and the closing phenylalanine or tryptophan. D genes are given only for firm matches. For some rows the clone size is stated as once, few or many, or as a class when expanded; others skip it.

size	V	D	J	CDR3	DNA
once	TRBV9	.	TRBJ1-4	CASSVGDQATNEKLFF	TGTGCCAGCAGCGTAGGAGATCAGGCAACTAATGAAAAACTGTTTTTT
.	TRBV2	TRBD2	TRBJ2-1	CASRASGSTHEQFF	TGTGCCAGCAGGGCCAGCGGGAGCACCCATGAGCAGTTCTTC
.	TRBV7-9	.	TRBJ2-6	CASSLGAGGANVLTF	TGTGCCAGCAGCCTGGGGGCGGGTGGGGCCAACGTCCTGACTTTC
.	TRBV5-6	TRBD1	TRBJ2-1	CASSLRGPDEQFF	TGTGCCAGCAGCCTCAGGGGGCCGGATGAGCAGTTCTTC
few	TRBV6-5	TRBD1	TRBJ2-2	CASSHQGDGELFF	TGTGCCAGCAGTCACCAGGGGGACGGGGAGCTGTTTTTT
.	TRBV30	TRBD1	TRBJ2-3	CARHRDRGRRTDTQYF	TGTGCCAGGCACCGGGACAGGGGGCGCAGGACAGATACGCAGTATTTT
.	TRBV4-2	.	TRBJ1-2	CASSQDRSFNYGYTF	TGTGCCAGCAGCCAAGATCGAAGCTTTAACTATGGCTACACCTTC
.	TRBV11-2	.	TRBJ2-3	CASSYGTLTDTQYF	TGTGCCAGCAGCTACGGGACTCTCACAGATACGCAGTATTTT
.	TRBV7-9	.	TRBJ1-6	CASSPERYNSPLHF	TGTGCCAGCAGCCCAGAGAGGTATAATTCACCCCTCCACTTT
.	TRBV11-2	TRBD1	TRBJ1-1	CASSLIQTGINTEAFF	TGTGCCAGCAGCTTAATCCAGACAGGGATCAACACTGAAGCTTTCTTT
.	TRBV5-6	.	TRBJ1-3	CASSLQGGRGNTIYF	TGTGCCAGCAGCTTGCAGGGCGGCCGTGGAAACACCATATATTTT
.	TRBV7-9	TRBD2	TRBJ2-1	CASSARLAGGLGQFF	TGTGCCAGCAGCGCGCGACTAGCGGGGGGGCTTGGGCAGTTCTTC
.	TRBV6-1	TRBD1	TRBJ1-2	CASSEAGPGTEGGYTF	TGTGCCAGCAGTGAAGCTGGACCAGGGACAGAGGGGGGCTACACCTTC
many	TRBV6-6	TRBD1	TRBJ1-5	CASSRTGRGPQHF	TGTGCCAGCTCCCGGACAGGCCGTGGGCCCCAGCATTTT
.	TRBV6-5	.	TRBJ2-7	CASSYSQGRSYEQYF	TGTGCCAGCAGTTACTCGCAGGGCCGCTCCTACGAGCAGTACTTC
once	TRBV6-5	.	TRBJ1-2	CASGQSYGYTF	TGTGCCAGCGGGCAGTCCTATGGCTACACCTTC
.	TRBV6-5	.	TRBJ2-1	CASSFGTQNNEQFF	TGTGCCAGCAGTTTTGGGACACAGAACAATGAGCAGTTCTTC
.	TRBV6-5	.	TRBJ1-2	CASGERRMGGYTF	TGTGCCAGCGGGGAGAGAAGGATGGGGGGCTACACCTTC
once	TRBV3-1/TRBV3-2	TRBD1	TRBJ2-3	CASSQGTGSTDTQYF	TGTGCCAGCAGCCAAGGGACAGGGAGCACAGATACGCAGTATTTT
.	TRBV7-3	.	TRBJ2-7	CASSLTPGGQYEQYF	TGTGCCAGCAGCTTAACTCCCGGAGGGCAGTACGAGCAGTACTTC
.	TRBV28	.	TRBJ1-1	CASSFGEGYLEAFF	TGTGCCAGCAGTTTCGGGGAGGGGTATCTTGAAGCTTTCTTT
medium-sized	TRBV5-1	.	TRBJ1-2	CASSLADYGYTF	TGCGCCAGCAGCTTGGCAGACTATGGCTACACCTTC
.	TRBV3-1/TRBV3-2	.	TRBJ1-2	CASSQPTGGYTF	TGTGCCAGCAGCCAACCGACAGGTGGCTACACCTTC
.	TRBV5-1	TRBD1	TRBJ1-6	CASSLASAGGDSPLHF	TGCGCCAGCAGCTTGGCCTCCGCAGGGGGCGATTCACCCCTCCACTTT
many	TRBV19	TRBD1	TRBJ1-3	CASRSLPLGQGARGNTIYF	TGTGCCAGTAGGTCACTACCCCTGGGACAGGGGGCGCGTGGAAACACCATATATTTT
.	TRBV7-2	.	TRBJ2-3	CASSSIEADTQYF	TGTGCCAGCAGCTCCATAGAGGCAGATACGCAGTATTTT
.	TRBV5-1	TRBD1	TRBJ1-2	CASSLGQGNNYGYTF	TGCGCCAGCAGCTTGGGACAGGGGAATAACTATGGCTACACCTTC
.	TRBV5-6	.	TRBJ2-2	CASSLELIGGAGELFF	TGTGCCAGCAGCTTGGAGTTGATAGGGGGTGCCGGGGAGCTGTTTTTT
.	TRBV7-9	.	TRBJ1-1	CASSLLTPSGGWMNTEAFF	TGTGCCAGCAGCCTTTTAACCCCATCGGGGGGATGGATGAACACTGAAGCTTTCTTT
.	TRBV7-6	.	TRBJ2-2	CASSLGRQMNTGELFF	TGTGCCAGCAGCTTAGGTCGACAGATGAACACCGGGGAGCTGTTTTTT
.	TRBV5-4	TRBD1	TRBJ1-6	CATREGGADSPLHF	TGTGCCACCCGGGAAGGGGGCGCGGATTCACCCCTCCACTTT
.	TRBV18	.	TRBJ1-1	CASSPPEGFTEAFF	TGTGCCAGCTCACCACCGGAGGGGTTCACTGAAGCTTTCTTT
.	TRBV19	.	TRBJ2-1	CASRKPPNEQFF	TGTGCCAGTAGAAAGCCCCCCAATGAGCAGTTCTTC
.	TRBV4-1	TRBD1	TRBJ1-5	CASSQARVGDRSNQPQHF	TGCGCCAGCAGCCAAGCACGCGTAGGGGACAGGAGCAATCAGCCCCAGCATTTT
.	TRBV11-2	.	TRBJ2-1	CASSLGGDEQFF	TGTGCCAGCAGCTTAGGCGGAGATGAGCAGTTCTTC
.	TRBV7-8	.	TRBJ1-2	CASSLGDGYTF	TGTGCCAGCAGCTTGGGAGATGGCTACACCTTC
.	TRBV29-1	.	TRBJ1-1	CSSPGGNTEAFF	TGCAGCAGCCCTGGCGGAAACACTGAAGCTTTCTTT
.	TRBV5-1	TRBD2	TRBJ2-1	CASSSRLAGKHEQFF	TGCGCCAGCAGCTCGAGACTAGCGGGTAAACATGAGCAGTTCTTC
.	TRBV2	TRBD1	TRBJ2-2	CATRAGTANTGELFF	TGTGCCACAAGAGCCGGGACAGCGAACACCGGGGAGCTGTTTTTT
many	TRBV5-4	TRBD1	TRBJ1-3	CASSTKTGESGNTIYF	TGTGCCAGCAGCACAAAAACAGGGGAATCTGGAAACACCATATATTTT
.	TRBV9	.	TRBJ2-1	CASSVDSGISNNEQFF	TGTGCCAGCAGCGTAGATAGCGGAATATCAAACAATGAGCAGTTCTTC
.	TRBV11-2	TRBD2	TRBJ2-2	CASSFPGTSGGLTGELFF	TGTGCCAGCAGCTTTCCCGGGACTAGCGGGGGGCTTACCGGGGAGCTGTTTTTT
few	TRBV4-1	.	TRBJ1-6	CASSPPQDSNSPLHF	TGCGCCAGCAGCCCCCCCCAGGATTCTAATTCACCCCTCCACTTT
.	TRBV5-6	.	TRBJ2-3	CASSLVAGTGADTQYF	TGTGCCAGCAGCTTGGTGGCGGGAACGGGGGCAGATACGCAGTATTTT
.	TRBV6-5	.	TRBJ2-1	CASSYRTGSGGQFF	TGTGCCAGCAGTTACCGGACAGGGTCGGGAGGGCAGTTCTTC
.	TRBV3-1/TRBV3-2	.	TRBJ1-1	CASSQFASNTEAFF	TGTGCCAGCAGCCAATTCGCGTCTAACACTGAAGCTTTCTTT
.	TRBV5-1	TRBD1	TRBJ1-1	CASSLGATGEAEAFF	TGCGCCAGCAGCTTAGGGGCGACAGGGGAGGCTGAAGCTTTCTTT